The rows below give T cell receptor beta chains drawn from one sample of a study of cytomegalovirus exposure and HLA in healthy donors. Sequenced by immunoSEQ multiplex PCR; TCRdb stores in-frame clones only, minus some. Found here are about 160,000 clones, roughly 77% of them singletons; the top ten hold less than 4.5%. The source material was PBMCs. Receptors originate from a man under 40 in good health and CMV-seropositive. Each CDR3 is given with its conserved first and last residue. D genes are given only for firm matches. A row's size may be missing; if present it is once, few, many or a size class.

clone_size | v_call | cdr3_length | d_call | cdr3_aa
. | TRBV6-1 | 14 | . | CASSERQGTSGYTF
. | TRBV6-5 | 14 | . | CASSRPPKPDEQYF
. | TRBV6-6 | 15 | TRBD1 | CASSPPGQVIGTQYF
few | TRBV2 | 13 | . | CASSGETRREQYF
few | TRBV28 | 17 | . | CASSSGGGVFDNSPLHF
. | TRBV30 | 13 | . | CAWSVSGGKPQHF
. | TRBV7-2 | 14 | TRBD2 | CASRYSGGALEQYF
. | TRBV28 | 13 | . | CASSSLQSETQYF
. | TRBV18 | 13 | . | CASSFLSYNEQFF
. | TRBV5-6 | 15 | TRBD1 | CASSMPDRGVETQYF
few | TRBV2 | 14 | TRBD1 | CASSDDRGHQPQHF
. | TRBV14 | 15 | . | CASSPLGQNTGELFF
. | TRBV4-1 | 15 | . | CASSYTTVDYNEQFF
. | TRBV6-5 | 12 | . | CASSGRQETQYF
. | TRBV9 | 14 | . | CASSVGAGGQPQHF
. | TRBV2 | 14 | TRBD1 | CASSTDRRNSPLHF
. | TRBV2 | 15 | . | CATSSGASNTGELFF
. | TRBV30 | 15 | . | CARLGGTNLRYGYTF
. | TRBV7-6 | 16 | TRBD2 | CASSLRTSGGPRTQYF
once | TRBV7-6 | 16 | . | CASSLGGRGGNQPQHF
. | TRBV6-6 | 14 | . | CASSYTGSGEKLFF
few | TRBV28 | 15 | TRBD1 | CASSLYAGGSYGYTF
. | TRBV7-2 | 15 | . | CASSPQGYSNQPQHF
. | TRBV7-2 | 16 | . | CASTTWAGTSTDTQYF
. | TRBV12-5 | 11 | . | CASGLGKPQYF
. | TRBV27 | 14 | . | CASSFTVPSYEQYF
. | TRBV9 | 16 | . | CASSEGTGYSGNTIYF
few | TRBV7-2 | 14 | . | CASSLVLASDTQYF
. | TRBV6-5 | 14 | . | CASSYSNRGDTQYF
. | TRBV6-5 | 15 | . | CASLILRGMNTEAFF
. | TRBV5-3 | 18 | TRBD1 | CARSLGQGGPSSYNEQFF
. | TRBV4-1 | 15 | TRBD1 | CASSLTTGAGSPLHF
. | TRBV6-6 | 15 | TRBD1 | CASSGQGSANYGYTF
. | TRBV27 | 16 | TRBD2 | CASSAWLAGSSYEQYF
. | TRBV5-5 | 13 | TRBD1 | CASSLATGAEAFF
. | TRBV5-1 | 15 | TRBD1 | CASTTGGTGAEKLFF
. | TRBV27 | 14 | . | CASSLNRGSYGYTF
. | TRBV7-6 | 15 | . | CASSLAVGGDYGYTF
. | TRBV9 | 14 | . | CASSAGEYTDTQYF
. | TRBV12-5 | 15 | . | CASGLVGGANNEQFF
. | TRBV9 | 14 | TRBD1 | CASSGGTEGQPQHF
. | TRBV7-9 | 13 | TRBD2 | CASSSSGAYEQYF
. | TRBV6-5 | 13 | . | CASSLSYNSPLHF
. | TRBV28 | 13 | . | CASSLDSPYEQYF
. | TRBV7-3 | 13 | . | CASSLRQGAEAFF
. | TRBV27 | 14 | TRBD2 | CASSFAGGAYEQYF
. | TRBV6-5 | 14 | TRBD2 | CASRTSGGGETQYF
. | TRBV7-8 | 15 | . | CASSLAAGGGEKLFF
. | TRBV10-1 | 19 | TRBD1 | CASSARYFIGGRDTDTQYF
. | TRBV4-1 | 18 | . | CASSQEAWQGRDTGELFF
. | TRBV6-6 | 14 | . | CASRSGNSGNTIYF
once | TRBV4-1 | 16 | . | CASSPWGEGVGEKLFF
. | TRBV5-4 | 16 | TRBD1 | CASSLGGQARTDTQYF
. | TRBV6-5 | 14 | TRBD1 | CASSMGQVSGTQYF